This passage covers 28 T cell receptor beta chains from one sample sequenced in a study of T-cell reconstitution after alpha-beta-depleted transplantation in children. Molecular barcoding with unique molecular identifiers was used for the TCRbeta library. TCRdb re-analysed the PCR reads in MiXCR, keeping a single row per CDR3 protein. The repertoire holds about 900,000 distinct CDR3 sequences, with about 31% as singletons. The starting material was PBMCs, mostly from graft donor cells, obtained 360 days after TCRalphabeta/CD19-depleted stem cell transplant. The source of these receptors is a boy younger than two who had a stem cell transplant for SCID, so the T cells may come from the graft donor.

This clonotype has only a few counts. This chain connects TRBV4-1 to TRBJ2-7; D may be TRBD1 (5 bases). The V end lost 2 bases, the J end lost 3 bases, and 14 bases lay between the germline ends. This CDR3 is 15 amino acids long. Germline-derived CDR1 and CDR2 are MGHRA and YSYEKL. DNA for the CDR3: TGCGCCAGCAGCCAATTTAGCCAGGGAAACTACGAGCAGTACTTC. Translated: CASSQFSQGNYEQYF.

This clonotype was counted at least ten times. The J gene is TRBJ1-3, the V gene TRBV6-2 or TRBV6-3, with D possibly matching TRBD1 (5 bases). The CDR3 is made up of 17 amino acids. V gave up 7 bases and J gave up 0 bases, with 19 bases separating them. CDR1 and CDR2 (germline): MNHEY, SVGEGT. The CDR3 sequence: CASISAGLSSSGNTIYF. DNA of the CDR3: TGTGCCAGCATCTCGGCGGGACTCTCCTCCTCTGGAAACACCATATATTTT.

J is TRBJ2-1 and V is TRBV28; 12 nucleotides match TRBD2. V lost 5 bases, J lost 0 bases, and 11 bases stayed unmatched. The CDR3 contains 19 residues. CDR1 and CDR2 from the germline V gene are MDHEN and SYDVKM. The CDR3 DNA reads TGTGCCAGCAGTCCACGACTAGCGGGGGCCCTTAGCTCCTACAATGAGCAGTTCTTC. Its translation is CASSPRLAGALSSYNEQFF. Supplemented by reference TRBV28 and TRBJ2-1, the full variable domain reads DVKVTQSSRYLVKRTGEKVFLECVQDMDHENMFWYRQDPGLGLRLIYFSYDVKMKEKGDIPEGYSVSREKKERFSLILESASTNQTSMYLCASSPRLAGALSSYNEQFFGPGTRLTVL.

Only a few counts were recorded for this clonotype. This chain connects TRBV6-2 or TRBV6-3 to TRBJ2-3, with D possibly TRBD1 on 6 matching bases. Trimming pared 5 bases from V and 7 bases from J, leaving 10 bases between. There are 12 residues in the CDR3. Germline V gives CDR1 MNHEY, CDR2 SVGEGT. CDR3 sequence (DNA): TGTGCCAGCAGTCTAACAGGGAATACGCAGTATTTT. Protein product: CASSLTGNTQYF.

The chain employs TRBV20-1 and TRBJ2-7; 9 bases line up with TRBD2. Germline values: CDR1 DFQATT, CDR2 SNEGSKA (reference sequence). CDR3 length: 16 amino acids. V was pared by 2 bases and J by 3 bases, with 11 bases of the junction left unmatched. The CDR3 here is CSARPRGLAGLYEQYF. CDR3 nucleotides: TGCAGTGCTAGACCCCGGGGGCTAGCGGGGCTCTACGAGCAGTACTTC.

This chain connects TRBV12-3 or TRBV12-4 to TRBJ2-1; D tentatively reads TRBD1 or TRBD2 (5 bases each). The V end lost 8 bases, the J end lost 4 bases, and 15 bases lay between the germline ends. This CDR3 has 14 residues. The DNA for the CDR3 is TGTGCCAGCGGGAGACGACAGAAATACAATGAGCAGTTCTTC. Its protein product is CASGRRQKYNEQFF.

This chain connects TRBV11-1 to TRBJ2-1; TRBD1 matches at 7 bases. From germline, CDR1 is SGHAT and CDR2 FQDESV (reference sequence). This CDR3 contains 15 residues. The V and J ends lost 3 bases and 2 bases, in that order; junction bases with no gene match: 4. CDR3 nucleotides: TGTGCCAGCAGCTTCCGACAGGGCACCTACAATGAGCAGTTCTTC. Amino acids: CASSFRQGTYNEQFF.

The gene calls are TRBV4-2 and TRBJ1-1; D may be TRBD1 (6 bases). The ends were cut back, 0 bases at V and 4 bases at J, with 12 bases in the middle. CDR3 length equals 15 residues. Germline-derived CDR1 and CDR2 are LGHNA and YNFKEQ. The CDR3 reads CASSQDFWGATEAFF. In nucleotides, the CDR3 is TGTGCCAGCAGCCAAGATTTTTGGGGGGCCACTGAAGCTTTCTTT.

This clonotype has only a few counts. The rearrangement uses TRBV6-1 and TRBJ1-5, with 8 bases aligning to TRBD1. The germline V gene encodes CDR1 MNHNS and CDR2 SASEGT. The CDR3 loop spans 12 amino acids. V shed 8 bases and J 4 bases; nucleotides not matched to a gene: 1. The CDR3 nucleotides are TGTGCCAGCCGGACAGGGAATCAGCCCCAGCATTTT. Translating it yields CASRTGNQPQHF.

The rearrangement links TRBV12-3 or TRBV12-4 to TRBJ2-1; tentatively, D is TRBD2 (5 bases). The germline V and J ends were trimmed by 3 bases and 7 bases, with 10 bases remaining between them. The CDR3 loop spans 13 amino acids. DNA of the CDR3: TGTGCCAGCAGTTTTATGACGGGGAATGAGCAGTTCTTC. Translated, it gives CASSFMTGNEQFF.

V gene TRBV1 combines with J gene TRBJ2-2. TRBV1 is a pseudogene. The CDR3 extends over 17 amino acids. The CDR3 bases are TGCACCAGCAGCCAAGGGGTGCCAGCAGGCGACACCGGGGAGCTGTTTTTT. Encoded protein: CTSSQGVPAGDTGELFF.

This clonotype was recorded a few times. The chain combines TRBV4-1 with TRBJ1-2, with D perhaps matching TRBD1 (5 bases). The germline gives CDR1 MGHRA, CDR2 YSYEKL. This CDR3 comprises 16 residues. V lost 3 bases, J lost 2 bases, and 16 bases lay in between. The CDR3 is CASSQPGTGRNYGYTF. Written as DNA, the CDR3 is TGCGCCAGCAGCCAGCCCGGGACCGGTAGAAACTATGGCTACACCTTC.

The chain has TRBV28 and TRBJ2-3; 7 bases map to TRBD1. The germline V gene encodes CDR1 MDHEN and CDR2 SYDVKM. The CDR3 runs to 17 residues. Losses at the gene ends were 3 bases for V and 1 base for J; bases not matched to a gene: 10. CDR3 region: CASSFVSLRGRTDTQYF. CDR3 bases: TGTGCCAGCAGTTTTGTGTCTTTGAGGGGGCGCACAGATACGCAGTATTTT. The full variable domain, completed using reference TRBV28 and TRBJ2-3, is DVKVTQSSRYLVKRTGEKVFLECVQDMDHENMFWYRQDPGLGLRLIYFSYDVKMKEKGDIPEGYSVSREKKERFSLILESASTNQTSMYLCASSFVSLRGRTDTQYFGPGTRLTVL.

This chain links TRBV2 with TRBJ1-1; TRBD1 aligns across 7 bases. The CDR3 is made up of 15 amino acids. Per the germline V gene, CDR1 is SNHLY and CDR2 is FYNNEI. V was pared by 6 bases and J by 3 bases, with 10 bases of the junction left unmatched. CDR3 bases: TGTGCCAGCAGGGATGACAGGGAATTAGACACTGAAGCTTTCTTT. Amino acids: CASRDDRELDTEAFF.

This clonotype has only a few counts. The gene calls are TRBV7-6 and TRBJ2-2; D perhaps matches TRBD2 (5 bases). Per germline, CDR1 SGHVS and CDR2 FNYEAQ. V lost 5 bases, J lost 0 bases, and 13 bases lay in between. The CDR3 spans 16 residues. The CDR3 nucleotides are TGTGCCAGCAGCCACTCCCAGGAGGCGAACACCGGGGAGCTGTTTTTT. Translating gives CASSHSQEANTGELFF.

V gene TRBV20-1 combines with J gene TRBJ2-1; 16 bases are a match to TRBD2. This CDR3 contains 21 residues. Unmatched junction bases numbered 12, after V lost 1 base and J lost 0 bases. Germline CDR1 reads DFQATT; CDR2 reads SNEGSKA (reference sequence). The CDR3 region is CSARVPKGLAGGPYSYNEQFF. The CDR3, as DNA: TGCAGTGCTAGAGTGCCTAAGGGACTAGCGGGGGGGCCATACTCCTACAATGAGCAGTTCTTC.

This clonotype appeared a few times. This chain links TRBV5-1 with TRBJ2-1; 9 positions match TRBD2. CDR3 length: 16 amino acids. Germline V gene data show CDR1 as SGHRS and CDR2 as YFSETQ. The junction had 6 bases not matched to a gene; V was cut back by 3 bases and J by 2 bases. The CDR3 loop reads CASSYGGGAAYNEQFF. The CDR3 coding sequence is TGCGCCAGCAGCTATGGCGGGGGGGCAGCCTACAATGAGCAGTTCTTC.

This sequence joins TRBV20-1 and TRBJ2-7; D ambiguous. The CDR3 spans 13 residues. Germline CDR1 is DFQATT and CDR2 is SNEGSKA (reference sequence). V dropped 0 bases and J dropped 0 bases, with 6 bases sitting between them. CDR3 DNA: TGCAGTGCTAGAGAGAGTATCTCCTACGAGCAGTACGTC. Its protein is CSARESISYEQYV.

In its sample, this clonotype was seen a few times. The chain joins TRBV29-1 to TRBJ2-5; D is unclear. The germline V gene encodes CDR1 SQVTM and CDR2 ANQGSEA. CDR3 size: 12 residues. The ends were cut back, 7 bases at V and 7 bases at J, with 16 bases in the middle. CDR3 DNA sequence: TGCAGCGCAGTGGCCCGTCCAGGGACCCAGTACTTC. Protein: CSAVARPGTQYF.

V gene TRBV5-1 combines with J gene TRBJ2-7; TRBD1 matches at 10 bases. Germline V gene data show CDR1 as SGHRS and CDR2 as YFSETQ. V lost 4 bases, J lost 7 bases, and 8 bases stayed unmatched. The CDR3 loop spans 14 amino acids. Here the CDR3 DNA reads TGCGCCAGCAGCGACGGCTGGGACAGGGGTGAGCAGTACTTC. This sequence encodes CASSDGWDRGEQYF.

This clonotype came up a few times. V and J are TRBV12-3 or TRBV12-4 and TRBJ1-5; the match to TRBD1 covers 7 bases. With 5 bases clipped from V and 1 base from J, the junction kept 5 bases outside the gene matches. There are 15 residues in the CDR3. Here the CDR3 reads CASSPDRVSNQPQHF. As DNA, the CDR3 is TGTGCCAGCAGTCCCGACAGGGTAAGCAATCAGCCCCAGCATTTT.

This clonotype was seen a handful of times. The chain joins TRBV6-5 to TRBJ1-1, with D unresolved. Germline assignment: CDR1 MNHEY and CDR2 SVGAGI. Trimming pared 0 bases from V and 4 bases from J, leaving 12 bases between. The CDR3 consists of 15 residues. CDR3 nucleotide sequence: TGTGCCAGCAGTTACTCGCATGGGCGGATCACTGAAGCTTTCTTT. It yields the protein CASSYSHGRITEAFF.

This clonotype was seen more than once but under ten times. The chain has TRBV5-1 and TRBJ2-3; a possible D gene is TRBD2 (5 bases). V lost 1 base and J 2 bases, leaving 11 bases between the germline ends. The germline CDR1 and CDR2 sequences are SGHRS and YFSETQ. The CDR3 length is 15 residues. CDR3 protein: CASSLSSSNTDTQYF. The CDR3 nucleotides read TGCGCCAGCAGCTTGTCTAGCTCCAACACAGATACGCAGTATTTT.

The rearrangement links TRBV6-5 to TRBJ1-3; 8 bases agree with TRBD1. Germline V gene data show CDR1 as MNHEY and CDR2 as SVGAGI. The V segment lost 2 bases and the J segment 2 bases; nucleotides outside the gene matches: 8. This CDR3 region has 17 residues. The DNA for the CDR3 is TGTGCCAGCAGTTACGGGACAGGTAGTCGCGCTGGAAACACCATATATTTT. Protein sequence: CASSYGTGSRAGNTIYF.

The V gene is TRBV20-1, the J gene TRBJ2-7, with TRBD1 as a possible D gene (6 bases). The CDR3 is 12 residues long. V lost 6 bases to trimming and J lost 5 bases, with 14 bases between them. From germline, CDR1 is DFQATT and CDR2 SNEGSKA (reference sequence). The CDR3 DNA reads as TGCAGTGCCGGACAGACCTCTAACGAGCAGTACTTC. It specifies CSAGQTSNEQYF.

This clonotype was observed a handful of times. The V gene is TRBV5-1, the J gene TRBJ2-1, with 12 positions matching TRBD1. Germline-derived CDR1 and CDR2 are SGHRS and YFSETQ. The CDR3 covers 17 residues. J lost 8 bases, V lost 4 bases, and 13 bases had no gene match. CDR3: CASSQPILRDRGHEQFF. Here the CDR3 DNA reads TGCGCCAGCAGCCAACCTATTCTCCGGGACAGGGGGCATGAGCAGTTCTTC.

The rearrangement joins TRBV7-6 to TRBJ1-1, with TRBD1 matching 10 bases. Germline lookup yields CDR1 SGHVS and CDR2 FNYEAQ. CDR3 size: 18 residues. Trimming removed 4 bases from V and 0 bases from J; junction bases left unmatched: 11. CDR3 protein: CASSSQTGGGFMNTEAFF. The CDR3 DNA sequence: TGTGCCAGCAGCTCCCAGACAGGGGGCGGATTTATGAACACTGAAGCTTTCTTT.

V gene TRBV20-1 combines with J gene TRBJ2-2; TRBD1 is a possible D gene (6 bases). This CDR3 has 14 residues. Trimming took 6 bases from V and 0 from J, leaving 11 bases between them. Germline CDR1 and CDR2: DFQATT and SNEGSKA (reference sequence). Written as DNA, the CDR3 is TGCAGTGCGGCCGGGACAACGAACACCGGGGAGCTGTTTTTT. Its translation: CSAAGTTNTGELFF.